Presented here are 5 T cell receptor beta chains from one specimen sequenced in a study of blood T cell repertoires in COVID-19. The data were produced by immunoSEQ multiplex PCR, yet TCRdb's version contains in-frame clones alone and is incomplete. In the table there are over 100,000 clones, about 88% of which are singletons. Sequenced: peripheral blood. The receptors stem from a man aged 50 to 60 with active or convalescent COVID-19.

CDR3 in amino acids: CASRGQGVFNQPQHF. The DNA for the CDR3 is TGTGCCAGCAGGGGACAGGGGGTGTTCAATCAGCCCCAGCATTTT. The genes are TRBV27 and TRBJ1-5; 11 positions agree with TRBD1. The V segment lost 6 bases and the J segment 3 bases; nucleotides outside the gene matches: 4. Germline loops: CDR1 MNHEY, CDR2 SMNVEV (reference sequence). The length of the CDR3 is 15 residues.

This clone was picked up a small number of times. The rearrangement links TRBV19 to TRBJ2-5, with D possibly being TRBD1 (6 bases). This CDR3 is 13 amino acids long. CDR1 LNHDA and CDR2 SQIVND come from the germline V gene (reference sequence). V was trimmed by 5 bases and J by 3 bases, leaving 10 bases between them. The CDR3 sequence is CASSSQGKETQYF. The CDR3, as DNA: TGTGCCAGTAGTTCGCAGGGGAAAGAGACCCAGTACTTC. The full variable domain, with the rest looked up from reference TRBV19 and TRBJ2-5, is DGGITQSPKYLFRKEGQNVTLSCEQNLNHDAMYWYRQDPGQGLRLIYYSQIVNDFQKGDIAEGYSVSREKKESFPLTVTSAQKNPTAFYLCASSSQGKETQYFGPGTRLLVL.

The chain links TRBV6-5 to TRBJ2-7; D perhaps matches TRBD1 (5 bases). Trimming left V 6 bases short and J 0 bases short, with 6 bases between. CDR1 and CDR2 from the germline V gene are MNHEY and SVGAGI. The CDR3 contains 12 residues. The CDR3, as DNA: TGTGCCAGCAGCCAGGGCTCCTACGAGCAGTACTTC. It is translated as CASSQGSYEQYF.

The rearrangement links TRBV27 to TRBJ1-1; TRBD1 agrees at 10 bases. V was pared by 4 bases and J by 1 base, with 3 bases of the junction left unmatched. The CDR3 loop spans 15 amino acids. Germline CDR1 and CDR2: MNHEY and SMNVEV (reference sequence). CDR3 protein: CASSWTGGSNTEAFF. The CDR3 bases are TGTGCCAGCAGTTGGACAGGGGGATCGAACACTGAAGCTTTCTTT.

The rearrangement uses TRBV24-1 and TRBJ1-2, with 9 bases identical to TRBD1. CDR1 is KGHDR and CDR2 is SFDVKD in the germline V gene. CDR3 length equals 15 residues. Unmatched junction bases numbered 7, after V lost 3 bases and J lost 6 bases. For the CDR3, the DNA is TGTGCCACCAGTGATACAGGGGGCGTATCCAATGGCTACACCTTC. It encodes CATSDTGGVSNGYTF.